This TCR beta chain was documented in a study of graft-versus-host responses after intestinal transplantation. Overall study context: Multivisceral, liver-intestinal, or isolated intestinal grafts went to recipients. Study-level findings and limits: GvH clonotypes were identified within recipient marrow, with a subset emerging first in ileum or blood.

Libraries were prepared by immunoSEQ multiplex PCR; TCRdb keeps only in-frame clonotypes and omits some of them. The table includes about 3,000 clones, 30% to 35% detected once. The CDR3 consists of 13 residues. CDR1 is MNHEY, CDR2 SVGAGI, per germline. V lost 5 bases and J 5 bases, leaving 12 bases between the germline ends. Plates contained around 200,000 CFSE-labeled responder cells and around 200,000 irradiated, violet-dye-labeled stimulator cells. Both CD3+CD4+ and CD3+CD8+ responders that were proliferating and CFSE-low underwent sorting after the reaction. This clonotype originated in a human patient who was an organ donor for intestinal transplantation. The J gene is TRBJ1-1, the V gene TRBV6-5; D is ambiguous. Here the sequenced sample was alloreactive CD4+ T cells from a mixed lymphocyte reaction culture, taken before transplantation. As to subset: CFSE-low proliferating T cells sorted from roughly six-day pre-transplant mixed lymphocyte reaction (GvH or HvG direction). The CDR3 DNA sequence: TGTGCCAGCAGTCCTCAGATAGGGACTGAAGCTTTCTTT. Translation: CASSPQIGTEAFF.